This T cell receptor beta chain was sequenced for a study of blood T cell repertoires in COVID-19. The wider study: Both acute and convalescent COVID-19 samples were obtained from the United States, Italy and Spain. In each case, the material was cDNA or gDNA derived from T cells, B-cell-depleted T cells, or PBMCs.

Per germline, CDR1 SGDLS and CDR2 YYNGEE. This CDR3 has 13 amino acids. The V gene lost 0 bases and the J gene lost 6 bases, with 10 bases spanning the gap. In the authors' workflow: Amplification from reference gene primers served as the basis for estimated nucleated cell counts. This table comes from immunoSEQ multiplex PCR, and its TCRdb copy is limited to in-frame clones, with some not included. The V and J calls and clone size were taken over from that table, and D and trimming were inferred from the DNA. Here the sample spans 100,000 to 150,000 clones, 60% to 75% being singletons. Points on this clone: Other DNA sequences in the same sample also yield this CDR3.

The receptor was derived from a woman in her 70s with acute or convalescent COVID-19. The chain has TRBV9 and TRBJ2-7; D is undetermined. The sequenced sample consisted of peripheral blood. The CDR3, as DNA: TGTGCCAGCAGCGTAGGAGATAGAGGCGAGCAGTACTTC. Translated, it gives CASSVGDRGEQYF.